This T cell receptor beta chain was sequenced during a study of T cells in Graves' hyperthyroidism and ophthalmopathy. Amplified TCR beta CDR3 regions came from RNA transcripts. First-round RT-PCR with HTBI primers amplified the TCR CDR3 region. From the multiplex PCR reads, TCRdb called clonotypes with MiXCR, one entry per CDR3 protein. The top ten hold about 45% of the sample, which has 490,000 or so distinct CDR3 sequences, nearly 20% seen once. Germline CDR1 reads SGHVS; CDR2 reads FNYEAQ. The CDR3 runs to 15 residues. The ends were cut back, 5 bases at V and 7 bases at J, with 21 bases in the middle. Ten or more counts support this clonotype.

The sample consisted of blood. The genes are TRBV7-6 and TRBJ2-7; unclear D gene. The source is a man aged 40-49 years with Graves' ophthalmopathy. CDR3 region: CASSPSRGPRVEQYF. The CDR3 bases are TGTGCCAGCAGCCCGTCCCGCGGTCCCCGCGTAGAGCAGTACTTC.